This T cell receptor beta chain was retrieved from a study of regulatory T cells in long-lasting Graves disease. As for the study in general: A definition of persistent Graves' disease required over 5 years of antithyroid drugs plus positive TSH receptor antibodies. General study points: Favored usage of TRBV28, TRBJ1-2 and TRBJ2-5 was recorded in persistent disease. The small sample size may have reduced accuracy. Reduced TCR diversity was observed in persistent Graves' patients versus newly diagnosed patients.

The CDR3 is 14 amino acids. The V gene end was trimmed by 7 bases and the J gene end by 6 bases; junction bases not matched to a gene: 8. Germline V gene lookup returns CDR1 MDHEN and CDR2 SYDVKM. This clonotype has at least ten counts. Its antigen is not known. Through Arm-PCR of CDR3 regions and iRepertoire HTBI primers, TCR beta libraries were built. TCRdb recomputed calls from the multiplex PCR reads with MiXCR, one row per CDR3 protein. The sample consists of under 450,000 distinct CDR3 sequences, 20% to 25% of them appearing once. Regarding time point: persistent/refractory GD, antithyroid drugs over 5 years with positive TRAb. The TCR library was prepared using RNA isolated from PBMCs.

This sample comprised peripheral blood mononuclear cells (PBMCs), obtained when the disease was refractory, from a patient treated with antithyroid drugs. J is TRBJ1-4 and V is TRBV28, with 7 bases that match TRBD1. The origin of this receptor is a woman in her forties with Graves disease. This CDR3 is CASKPDRDDEKLFF. The CDR3 coding sequence is TGTGCCAGCAAGCCCGACAGGGATGATGAAAAACTGTTTTTT.